This entry lists 22 T cell receptor beta chains sequenced from one sample in a study of blood T cells in healthy people across ages. Sample-barcoded 5' priming and a J-beta primer mix drove a second PCR of about 6 to 12 cycles. TCRdb processed the 5' RACE reads anew with MiXCR; each CDR3 protein has one entry. The table includes 550,000 to 750,000 distinct CDR3 sequences, more than 20% detected once. Material: blood. The receptors come from a man in his 70s in good health.

The sample holds many counts of this clonotype. This chain connects TRBV7-2 to TRBJ2-1; 7 bases align to TRBD2. Germline V CDR1 and CDR2: SGHTA, FQGNSA. The trim removed 5 bases at V and 8 bases at J, leaving 12 bases unmatched. The CDR3 sequence is 15 residues long. This chain's CDR3 is CASSPLWEGPDEQFF. In nucleotides, the CDR3 is TGTGCCAGCAGCCCATTGTGGGAGGGCCCTGATGAGCAGTTCTTC.

This clonotype showed up just once. The chain is built from TRBV15 and TRBJ2-3, with 10 nucleotides matching TRBD1. With V trimmed by 3 bases and J by 4 bases, 7 bases remained unmatched. The germline V gene encodes CDR1 LNHNV and CDR2 YYDKDF (reference sequence). This CDR3 has 16 residues. The CDR3 region has the DNA TGTGCCACCAGCAGTCCGGGACAGGGGCTGGCAGATACGCAGTATTTT. This encodes CATSSPGQGLADTQYF.

Concerning this clonotype itself: The germline gene is not matched at one end of the junction; a read error may be the cause. The J gene is TRBJ2-5, the V gene TRBV18; weak D call: TRBD1 (5 bases). CDR1 is KGHSH and CDR2 is LQKENI in the germline V gene. The CDR3 loop spans 17 amino acids. The chain's CDR3 is CASSPRVGAPYKEAQYF. CDR3 sequence (DNA): TGTGCCAGCTCACCACGGGTAGGGGCGCCGTACAAAGAGGCCCAGTACTTC.

In this sample, this clonotype turned up a few times. The chain links TRBV5-1 to TRBJ2-2, with unresolved D. V was pared by 0 bases and J by 7 bases, with 10 bases between. This CDR3 has 14 amino acids. Germline V gene sequence: CDR1 SGHRS, CDR2 YFSETQ. The DNA for the CDR3 is TGCGCCAGCAGCTTGGACACTGTTGGCGGGGAGCTGTTTTTT. Translation: CASSLDTVGGELFF.

The gene calls are TRBV28 and TRBJ1-2, with D perhaps matching TRBD1 (6 bases). The germline V gene has CDR1 MDHEN and CDR2 SYDVKM. CDR3 size: 13 residues. V was trimmed by 4 bases and J by 6 bases, leaving 12 bases between them. This chain's CDR3 is CASSSTGKNGYTF. CDR3 DNA: TGTGCCAGCAGTTCCACAGGGAAAAATGGCTACACCTTC.

This chain links TRBV20-1 with TRBJ2-3; no reliable D call. CDR3 length equals 14 residues. Germline CDR1 DFQATT, CDR2 SNEGSKA (reference sequence). The V end was cut by 5 bases, the J end by 2 bases, with 14 bases between. CDR3 amino acids: CSAGLLTATDTQYF. CDR3 in DNA: TGCAGTGCTGGATTATTGACCGCCACAGATACGCAGTATTTT.

This clonotype was observed a few times. The chain carries TRBV20-1 and TRBJ2-1, with D unresolved. Between the trimmed V and J ends, which lost 6 bases and 8 bases, there was a span of 17 bases. The V gene's germline CDR1 is DFQATT and CDR2 SNEGSKA (reference sequence). The CDR3 totals 13 residues. The chain's CDR3 is CSALSAAEDEQFF. The CDR3 DNA is TGCAGTGCCCTCAGCGCTGCCGAAGATGAGCAGTTCTTC.

In its sample, this clonotype was seen a few times. The rearrangement links TRBV5-1 to TRBJ2-3, with TRBD1 matching over 9 bases. The CDR3 is made up of 16 amino acids. The germline V gene has CDR1 SGHRS and CDR2 YFSETQ. V was clipped by 5 bases and J by 2 bases; unmatched bases: 9. CDR3 bases: TGCGCCAGCAGAGAAACAGGGGGCTCCTCCACAGATACGCAGTATTTT. It is translated as CASRETGGSSTDTQYF.

Only a few counts were recorded for this clonotype. The V call is TRBV7-2, the J call TRBJ2-7; D remains ambiguous. Germline V gene lookup returns CDR1 SGHTA and CDR2 FQGNSA. V lost 5 bases and J lost 3, with 14 bases in between. CDR3 size: 14 residues. The CDR3 sequence is CASSHAERNYEQYF. In DNA, the CDR3 is TGTGCCAGCAGCCACGCAGAACGGAACTACGAGCAGTACTTC.

In this sample, this clonotype turned up many times. The chain uses TRBV5-1 and TRBJ1-2; D uncertain. The CDR3 sequence is 16 residues long. Germline V gives CDR1 SGHRS, CDR2 YFSETQ. V was trimmed by 4 bases and J by 4 bases, leaving 20 bases between them. The CDR3: CASSAAQGPGIYGYTF. As DNA, the CDR3 is TGCGCCAGCAGCGCCGCCCAAGGGCCAGGCATCTATGGCTACACCTTC.

The chain combines TRBV6-1 with TRBJ2-5, with 7 bases identical to TRBD2. The J call may be wrong; the DNA end is better matched by TRBJ2-1. Germline assignment: CDR1 MNHNS and CDR2 SASEGT. This CDR3 is built from 14 residues. The DNA for the CDR3 is TGTGCCAGCAGACGGGCGGGAGTGGGTAATGAGCAGTTCTTC. Its protein is CASRRAGVGNEQFF.

The CDR3 sequence is CASSLAAAKGETQYF. The CDR3 region has the DNA TGTGCCAGCAGCTTAGCGGCCGCGAAAGGAGAGACCCAGTACTTC. J is TRBJ2-5 and V is TRBV7-9; D uncertain. Germline V gene data show CDR1 as SEHNR and CDR2 as FQNEAQ (reference sequence). The CDR3 length is 15 residues. V lost 0 bases and J lost 4, with 12 bases in between.

This clonotype was detected ten times or more. This chain uses TRBV4-1 with TRBJ1-2, with 7 bases identical to TRBD1. Unmatched junction bases numbered 7, after V lost 5 bases and J lost 1 base. The CDR3 consists of 15 residues. Germline lookup yields CDR1 MGHRA and CDR2 YSYEKL. CDR3 amino acids: CASSTHRDSNYGYTF. CDR3 DNA: TGCGCCAGCAGCACCCACCGGGACAGTAACTATGGCTACACCTTC.

The chain uses TRBV20-1 and TRBJ2-7; TRBD2 is a possible D gene (5 bases). Germline values: CDR1 DFQATT, CDR2 SNEGSKA (reference sequence). There are 15 residues in the CDR3. V was shortened by 0 bases and J by 0 bases, with 12 bases between the two germline ends. As DNA, the CDR3 is TGCAGTGCTAGAGATCAATCCGGGATCTCCTACGAGCAGTACTTC. As protein: CSARDQSGISYEQYF.

This clonotype was seen at least ten times. V is TRBV29-1 and J is TRBJ2-5; 10 bases fit TRBD1. The germline gives CDR1 SQVTM, CDR2 ANQGSEA. The CDR3 runs to 11 residues. With 1 base clipped from V and 13 bases from J, the junction kept 3 bases outside the gene matches. The CDR3 here is CSVEVGTGVYF. For the CDR3, the DNA is TGCAGCGTTGAAGTGGGGACAGGGGTGTACTTC. Looking up the rest from reference TRBV29-1 and TRBJ2-5 gives the full variable domain: SAVISQKPSRDICQRGTSLTIQCQVDSQVTMMFWYRQQPGQSLTLIATANQGSEATYESGFVIDKFPISRPNLTFSTLTVSNMSPEDSSIYLCSVEVGTGVYFGPGTRLLVL.

This clonotype showed up just a few times. In nucleotides, the CDR3 is TGTGCCAGCAGCCCTGGTTTGGGTACCCAGTACTTC. This sequence encodes CASSPGLGTQYF. V and J are TRBV7-2 and TRBJ2-5; D uncertain. V dropped 5 bases and J dropped 8 bases, with 12 bases sitting between them. The CDR3 has 12 amino acids. Per germline, CDR1 SGHTA and CDR2 FQGNSA.

The chain combines TRBV12-3 or TRBV12-4 with TRBJ1-5, with TRBD1 matching over 7 bases. The trim removed 5 bases at V and 0 bases at J, leaving 10 bases unmatched. CDR3 size: 17 residues. The CDR3 here is CASSPRGGVISNQPQHF. In DNA form, the CDR3 reads TGTGCCAGCAGTCCCAGGGGGGGGGTGATTAGCAATCAGCCCCAGCATTTT.

In this sample, this clonotype turned up a few times. The chain combines TRBV6-2 or TRBV6-3 with TRBJ2-5; TRBD1 agrees at 9 bases. The CDR3 has 15 amino acids. The germline CDR1 and CDR2 sequences are MNHEY and SVGEGT. Trimming removed 3 bases from V and 11 bases from J; junction bases left unmatched: 13. This CDR3 reads CASSYLGQGRMEQYF. The CDR3 DNA reads as TGTGCCAGCAGTTATCTAGGACAGGGGCGTATGGAGCAGTACTTC.

The genes are TRBV7-9 and TRBJ2-5; 9 bases agree with TRBD1. The CDR3 runs to 13 residues. The J segment lost 11 bases and the V segment lost 7 bases, leaving 11 bases of the junction unmatched. The germline CDR1 and CDR2 sequences are SEHNR and FQNEAQ (reference sequence). Here the CDR3 reads CASKPDRGVEQYF. The CDR3 nucleotides are TGTGCCAGCAAACCTGACAGGGGGGTTGAGCAGTACTTC.

The sample holds a few counts of this clonotype. This rearrangement joins TRBV2 to TRBJ2-4; D possibly corresponds to TRBD1 (6 bases). V was pared by 2 bases and J by 7 bases, with 12 bases between. The CDR3 contains 14 residues. In germline, CDR1 is SNHLY, CDR2 FYNNEI. Here the CDR3 reads CASSEIPGVNIQYF. The CDR3 DNA follows: TGTGCCAGCAGTGAAATTCCAGGGGTGAACATTCAGTACTTC.

This sequence joins TRBV7-2 and TRBJ2-1; a possible D gene is TRBD2 (5 bases). CDR1 and CDR2 from the germline V gene are SGHTA and FQGNSA. Trimming pared 5 bases from V and 0 bases from J, leaving 11 bases between. This CDR3 has 15 amino acids. CDR3 coding DNA: TGTGCCAGCAGCCAAGCGGTGCTCTCCTACAATGAGCAGTTCTTC. Translation: CASSQAVLSYNEQFF.

At least ten counts were recorded for this clonotype. This chain connects TRBV29-1 to TRBJ2-7, with 10 positions matching TRBD2. CDR3 length: 15 amino acids. V was clipped by 4 bases and J by 2 bases; unmatched bases: 8. The germline V gene encodes CDR1 SQVTM and CDR2 ANQGSEA. This chain's CDR3 is CSVGRTSGTTYEQYF. CDR3 in DNA: TGCAGCGTTGGACGTACTAGCGGGACAACCTACGAGCAGTACTTC.